The clone carrying this T cell receptor beta chain was seen a few times. Its specificity is not known. These data belong to a study of blood T cells in healthy people across ages. General study points: Long-lived donors had more naive CD4+ cells and higher diversity than aged donors.

Between the trimmed V and J ends, which lost 2 bases and 7 bases, there was a span of 11 bases. The CDR3 spans 14 residues. Germline V gene lookup returns CDR1 SEHNR and CDR2 FQNEAQ (reference sequence). There were healthy Caucasian individuals from Russia, aged about 6 to 95, serving as donors. The use of a sample-barcoded 5' primer and a J-beta primer mix characterized a second PCR of 7 to 11 cycles. TCRdb processed the 5' RACE reads anew with MiXCR; each CDR3 protein has one entry. The data contain 1.2 million to 1.5 million distinct CDR3 sequences, around 59% of them singletons. The clonotype was recovered from a young man in good health. The V call is TRBV7-9, the J call TRBJ1-4, with D perhaps matching TRBD1 (5 bases). The source material was blood. CDR3 protein: CASSLSLGGEKLFF. CDR3 sequence (DNA): TGTGCCAGCAGCTTATCCCTCGGGGGTGAAAAACTGTTTTTT.